This T cell receptor (beta chain) was captured by sequencing in a study of technical replicates of blood from a handful of donors. Generated by immunoSEQ multiplex PCR, the TCRdb table keeps only in-frame clones and is missing some. The sample includes about 93,000 clones, about 95% of them seen just once. V lost 6 bases and J lost 4, with 16 bases in between. The germline gives CDR1 SGHRS, CDR2 YFSETQ. This CDR3 is built from 15 residues. This chain joins TRBV5-1 and TRBJ1-4; D gene uncertain. Sequencing input: T cells isolated from PBMCs. The TCR originated in a human donor in good health. The CDR3 region has the DNA TGCGCCAGCACCTCCGCCGGAGAGGTTAATGAAAAACTGTTTTTT. Residues: CASTSAGEVNEKLFF.